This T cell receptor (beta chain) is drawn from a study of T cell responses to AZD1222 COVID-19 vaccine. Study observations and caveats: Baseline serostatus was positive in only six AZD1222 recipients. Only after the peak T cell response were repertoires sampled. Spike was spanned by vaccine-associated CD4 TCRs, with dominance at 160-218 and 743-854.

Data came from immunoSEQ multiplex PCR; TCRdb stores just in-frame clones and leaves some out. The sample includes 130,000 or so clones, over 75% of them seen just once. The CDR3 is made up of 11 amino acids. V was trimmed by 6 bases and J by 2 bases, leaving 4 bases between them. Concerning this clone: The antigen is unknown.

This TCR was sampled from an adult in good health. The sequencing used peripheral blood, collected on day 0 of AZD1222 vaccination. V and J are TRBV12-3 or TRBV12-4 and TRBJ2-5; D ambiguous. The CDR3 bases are TGTGCCAGCAGCCGACAAGAGACCCAGTACTTC. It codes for CASSRQETQYF.